Below, 16 T cell receptor beta chains from the same sample are listed, as sequenced in a study of blood T cell repertoires in COVID-19. Generated by immunoSEQ multiplex PCR, the TCRdb table keeps only in-frame clones and is missing some. Among about 64,000 clones, roughly 84% were seen once, and the ten largest hold approximately 3.9%. The sequencing input was peripheral blood. The receptors were gathered from a man between 70 and 80 years old with acute or convalescent COVID-19.

This rearrangement joins TRBV7-3 to TRBJ2-1; tentatively, D is TRBD1 (5 bases). CDR3 length equals 14 residues. Per the germline V gene, CDR1 is SGHTA and CDR2 is FQGTGA. Deletions cut 5 bases from V and 5 bases from J, with 13 bases between. CDR3 residues: CASSRTRTNNEQFF. CDR3 in DNA: TGTGCCAGCAGCCGGACCAGGACAAACAATGAGCAGTTCTTC.

The J gene is TRBJ2-1, the V gene TRBV5-1; 8 nucleotides match TRBD2. This CDR3 contains 17 residues. J lost 0 bases, V lost 0 bases, and 5 bases had no gene match. The V gene's germline CDR1 is SGHRS and CDR2 YFSETQ. The CDR3 DNA follows: TGCGCCAGCAGCTTGGGGGCCGGGACTAGCTCCTACAATGAGCAGTTCTTC. Protein sequence: CASSLGAGTSSYNEQFF.

Concerning this clone itself: The same CDR3 also results from other DNA sequences found in this sample. This chain joins TRBV18 and TRBJ2-1, with TRBD2 matching over 7 bases. The junction had 3 bases not matched to a gene; V was cut back by 3 bases and J by 1 base. Germline-derived CDR1 and CDR2 are KGHSH and LQKENI. CDR3 length equals 15 residues. DNA of the CDR3: TGTGCCAGCTCACCCCAGGGAGGGTCCTACAATGAGCAGTTCTTC. This codes for CASSPQGGSYNEQFF.

This chain links TRBV19 with TRBJ1-5, with 8 nucleotides matching TRBD1. Germline CDR1 LNHDA, CDR2 SQIVND (reference sequence). The V gene end was trimmed by 4 bases and the J gene end by 0 bases; junction bases not matched to a gene: 14. This CDR3 contains 19 residues. Here the CDR3 DNA reads TGTGCCAGTAGTAGGAGTCGACAGGGGCCCGGCTATAGCAATCAGCCCCAGCATTTT. It is translated as CASSRSRQGPGYSNQPQHF.

This chain uses TRBV5-1 with TRBJ2-3, with 8 positions matching TRBD2. The CDR3 is made up of 14 amino acids. CDR1 SGHRS and CDR2 YFSETQ come from the germline V gene. The trim removed 4 bases at V and 4 bases at J, leaving 5 bases unmatched. CDR3 coding DNA: TGCGCCAGCAGCCGAGCGGGGGCGGCAGATACGCAGTATTTT. Its translation: CASSRAGAADTQYF.

The chain is built from TRBV27 and TRBJ2-3; 7 bases fit TRBD1. After removal of 1 base from V and 0 bases from J, the junction contained 7 bases not matched to a gene. CDR1 is MNHEY, CDR2 SMNVEV, per germline (reference sequence). The CDR3 has 17 amino acids. The CDR3 here is CASSLYWDSISTDTQYF. As DNA, the CDR3 is TGTGCCAGCAGTTTATATTGGGACAGTATTAGCACAGATACGCAGTATTTT.

V gene TRBV5-6 combines with J gene TRBJ1-1; no clear D gene. V was pared by 7 bases and J by 6 bases, with 13 bases between. The germline gives CDR1 SGHDT, CDR2 YYEEEE. This CDR3 has 12 residues. The CDR3 region has the DNA TGTGCCAGCTTTGGAGCCGGCGCTGAAGCTTTCTTT. Residues: CASFGAGAEAFF.

This chain uses TRBV13 with TRBJ1-1; D remains unclear. The CDR3 runs to 14 residues. V was trimmed by 7 bases and J by 5 bases, leaving 17 bases between them. In germline, CDR1 is PRHDT, CDR2 FYEKMQ (reference sequence). CDR3 DNA: TGTGCCAGCACCGGGAGGAACAGACGGACTGAAGCTTTCTTT. Amino acid sequence: CASTGRNRRTEAFF. The whole variable domain, filled in from reference TRBV13 and TRBJ1-1, reads AAGVIQSPRHLIKEKRETATLKCYPIPRHDTVYWYQQGPGQDPQFLISFYEKMQSDKGSIPDRFSAQQFSDYHSELNMSSLELGDSALYFCASTGRNRRTEAFFGQGTRLTVV.

V gene TRBV12-3 or TRBV12-4 combines with J gene TRBJ2-7; TRBD2 is a possible D gene (5 bases). Trimming left V 5 bases short and J 3 bases short, with 8 bases between. This CDR3 is 12 amino acids long. The CDR3 DNA reads as TGTGCCAGCAGTCCCAGCGGCTACGAGCAGTACTTC. Its protein is CASSPSGYEQYF.

The rearrangement links TRBV25-1 to TRBJ1-5, with a possible D match to TRBD1 (6 bases). CDR1 and CDR2 (germline): MGHDK, SYGVNS. V was pared by 3 bases and J by 2 bases, with 11 bases between. This CDR3 is 15 amino acids long. CDR3 nucleotides: TGTGCCAGCAGTGAGCGAGGGGGTGGCAATCAGCCCCAGCATTTT. Encoded protein: CASSERGGGNQPQHF.

The V call is TRBV18, the J call TRBJ2-1, with D unclear. This CDR3 is built from 13 residues. V shed 6 bases and J shed 6 bases, with 12 bases lying between them. Germline CDR1 is KGHSH and CDR2 is LQKENI. CDR3: CASSEIVLNEQFF. DNA for the CDR3: TGTGCCAGCTCCGAGATAGTCCTCAATGAGCAGTTCTTC. Full variable domain (rest looked up from reference TRBV18 and TRBJ2-1): NAGVMQNPRHLVRRRGQEARLRCSPMKGHSHVYWYRQLPEEGLKFMVYLQKENIIDESGMPKERFSAEFPKEGPSILRIQQVVRGDSAAYFCASSEIVLNEQFFGPGTRLTVL.

This clone was seen more than once but under ten times. The DNA for the CDR3 is TGTGCCAGCAGGAAACAGGGCGATCAGCCCCAGCATTTT. This translates into CASRKQGDQPQHF. V and J are TRBV6-6 and TRBJ1-5; D possibly corresponds to TRBD1 (6 bases). This CDR3 region has 13 residues. The V gene's germline CDR1 is MNHNY and CDR2 SVGAGI (reference sequence). V shed 6 bases and J shed 5 bases, with 11 bases lying between them.

The DNA for the CDR3 is TGCGCCAGCAGCTCAACCACCCTAACAGGGGGCTTAGGCTACACCTTC. Translating gives CASSSTTLTGGLGYTF. The rearrangement joins TRBV5-1 to TRBJ1-2; 9 bases fit TRBD1. The CDR3 consists of 16 residues. Trimming removed 3 bases from V and 8 bases from J; junction bases left unmatched: 14. From germline, CDR1 is SGHRS and CDR2 YFSETQ.

On this clone itself: Other nucleotide sequences in the sample specify the same CDR3. The gene calls are TRBV9 and TRBJ1-2; TRBD1 agrees at 8 bases. Unmatched junction bases numbered 0, after V lost 0 bases and J lost 2 bases. This CDR3 region has 14 residues. Per the germline V gene, CDR1 is SGDLS and CDR2 is YYNGEE. DNA for the CDR3: TGTGCCAGCAGCGTAGACAGGGGGAACTATGGCTACACCTTC. Amino acids: CASSVDRGNYGYTF.

This clone was observed a handful of times. The genes are TRBV6-5 and TRBJ1-1, with 7 nucleotides matching TRBD1. Unmatched junction bases numbered 8, after V lost 4 bases and J lost 0 bases. The CDR3 spans 16 residues. Looked up from germline, CDR1 is MNHEY and CDR2 is SVGAGI. The CDR3 nucleotides are TGTGCCAGCAGTTCCGGCATGGGACAGATGAACACTGAAGCTTTCTTT. Protein product: CASSSGMGQMNTEAFF.

The J gene is TRBJ2-5, the V gene TRBV6-5; 7 bases are shared with TRBD2. Germline V CDR1 and CDR2: MNHEY, SVGAGI. J lost 1 base, V lost 1 base, and 0 bases had no gene match. The CDR3 runs to 14 residues. This CDR3 is CASSYWGGQETQYF. The CDR3 DNA reads as TGTGCCAGCAGTTACTGGGGGGGCCAAGAGACCCAGTACTTC.